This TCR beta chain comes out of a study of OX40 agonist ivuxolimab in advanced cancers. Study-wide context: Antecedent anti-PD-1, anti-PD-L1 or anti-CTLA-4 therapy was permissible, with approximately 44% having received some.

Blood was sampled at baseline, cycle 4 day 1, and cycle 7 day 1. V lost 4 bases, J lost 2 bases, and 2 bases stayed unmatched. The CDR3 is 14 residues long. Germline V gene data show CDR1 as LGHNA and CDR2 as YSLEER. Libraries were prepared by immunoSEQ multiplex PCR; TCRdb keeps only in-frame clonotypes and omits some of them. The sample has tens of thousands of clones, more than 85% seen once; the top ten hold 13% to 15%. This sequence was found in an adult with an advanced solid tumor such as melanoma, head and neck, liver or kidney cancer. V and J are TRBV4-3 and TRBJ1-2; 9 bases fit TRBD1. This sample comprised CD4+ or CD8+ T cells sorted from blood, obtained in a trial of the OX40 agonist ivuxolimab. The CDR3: CASSPTGGNYGYTF. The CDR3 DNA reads TGCGCCAGCAGCCCGACAGGGGGAAACTATGGCTACACCTTC.